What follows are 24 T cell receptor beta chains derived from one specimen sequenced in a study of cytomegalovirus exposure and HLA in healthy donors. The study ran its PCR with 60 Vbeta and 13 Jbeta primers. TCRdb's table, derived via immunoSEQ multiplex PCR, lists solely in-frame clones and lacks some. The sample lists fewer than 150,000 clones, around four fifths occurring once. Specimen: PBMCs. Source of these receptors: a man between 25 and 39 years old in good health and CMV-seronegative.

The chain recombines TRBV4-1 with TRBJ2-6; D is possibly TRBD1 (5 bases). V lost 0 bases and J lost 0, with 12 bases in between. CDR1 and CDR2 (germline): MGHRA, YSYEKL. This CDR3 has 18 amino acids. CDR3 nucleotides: TGCGCCAGCAGCCAAGACATCGACAGAACCTCTGGGGCCAACGTCCTGACTTTC. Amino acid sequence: CASSQDIDRTSGANVLTF.

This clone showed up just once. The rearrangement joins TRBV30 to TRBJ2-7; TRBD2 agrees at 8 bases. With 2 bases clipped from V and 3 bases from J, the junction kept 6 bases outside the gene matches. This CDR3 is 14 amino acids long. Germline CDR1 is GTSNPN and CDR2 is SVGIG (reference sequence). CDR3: CAWSPGLGHYEQYF. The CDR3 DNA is TGTGCCTGGAGTCCGGGACTAGGACACTACGAGCAGTACTTC.

The CDR3 protein is CASRRSPTTGGEKLFF. The CDR3 DNA is TGTGCCAGTAGGAGAAGCCCCACGACAGGGGGTGAAAAACTGTTTTTT. This chain links TRBV19 with TRBJ1-4; the match to TRBD1 covers 9 bases. The CDR3 consists of 16 residues. Germline V CDR1 and CDR2: LNHDA, SQIVND (reference sequence). Trimming took 6 bases from V and 7 from J; bases not matched to a gene: 12.

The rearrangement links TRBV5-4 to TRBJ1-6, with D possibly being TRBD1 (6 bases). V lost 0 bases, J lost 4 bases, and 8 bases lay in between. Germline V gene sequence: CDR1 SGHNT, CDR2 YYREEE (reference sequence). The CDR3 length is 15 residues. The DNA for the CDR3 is TGTGCCAGCAGCTTGGGGACAGTTTATAATTCACCCCTCCACTTT. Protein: CASSLGTVYNSPLHF.

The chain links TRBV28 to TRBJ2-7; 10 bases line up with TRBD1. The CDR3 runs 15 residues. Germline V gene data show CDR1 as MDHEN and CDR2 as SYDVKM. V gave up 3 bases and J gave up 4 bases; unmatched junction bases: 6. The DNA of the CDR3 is TGTGCCAGCAGTTTCCCGACAGGGGGCGGGTACGAGCAGTACTTC. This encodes CASSFPTGGGYEQYF. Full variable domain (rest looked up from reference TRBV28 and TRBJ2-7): DVKVTQSSRYLVKRTGEKVFLECVQDMDHENMFWYRQDPGLGLRLIYFSYDVKMKEKGDIPEGYSVSREKKERFSLILESASTNQTSMYLCASSFPTGGGYEQYFGPGTRLTVT.

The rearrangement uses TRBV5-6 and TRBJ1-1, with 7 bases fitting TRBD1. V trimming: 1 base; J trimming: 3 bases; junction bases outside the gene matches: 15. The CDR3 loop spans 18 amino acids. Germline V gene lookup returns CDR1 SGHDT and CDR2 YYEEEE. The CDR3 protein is CASSLLRGLQGLDTEAFF. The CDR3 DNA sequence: TGTGCCAGCAGCTTGTTGAGGGGTCTACAGGGGCTGGACACTGAAGCTTTCTTT.

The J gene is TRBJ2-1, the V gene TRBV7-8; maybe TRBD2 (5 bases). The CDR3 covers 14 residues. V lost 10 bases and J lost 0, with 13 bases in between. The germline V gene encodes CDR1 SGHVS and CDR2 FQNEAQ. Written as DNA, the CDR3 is TGTGCCACCGAGGACTGGAGCTCCTACAATGAGCAGTTCTTC. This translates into CATEDWSSYNEQFF.

As DNA, the CDR3 is TGTGCCAGCAGCCCAAATGCGGTCTCTGGAAACACCATATATTTT. Encoded protein: CASSPNAVSGNTIYF. The chain employs TRBV27 and TRBJ1-3; no firm D call. This CDR3 spans 15 amino acids. Germline V lookup: CDR1 MNHEY, CDR2 SMNVEV (reference sequence). With 6 bases removed from V and 0 bases from J, the gap between germline ends came to 12 bases.

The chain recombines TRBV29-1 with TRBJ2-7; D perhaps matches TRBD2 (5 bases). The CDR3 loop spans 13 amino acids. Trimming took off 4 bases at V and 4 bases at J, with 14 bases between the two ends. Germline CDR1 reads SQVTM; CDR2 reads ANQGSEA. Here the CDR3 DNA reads TGCAGCGTTGCCTACTTGAGCGGATACGAGCAGTACTTC. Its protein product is CSVAYLSGYEQYF.

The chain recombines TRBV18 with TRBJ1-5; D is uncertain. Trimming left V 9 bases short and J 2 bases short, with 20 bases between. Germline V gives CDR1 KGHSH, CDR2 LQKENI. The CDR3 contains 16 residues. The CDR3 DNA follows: TGTGCCAGTTCTACCGATCTAATCGGGGGCAATCAGCCCCAGCATTTT. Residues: CASSTDLIGGNQPQHF.

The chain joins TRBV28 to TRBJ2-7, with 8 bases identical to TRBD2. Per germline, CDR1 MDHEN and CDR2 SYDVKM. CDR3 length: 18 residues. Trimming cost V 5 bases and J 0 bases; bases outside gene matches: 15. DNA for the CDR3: TGTGCCAGCAGTCATCCGTACCTAGCGGGCGGCAGCTCCTACGAGCAGTACTTC. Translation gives CASSHPYLAGGSSYEQYF.

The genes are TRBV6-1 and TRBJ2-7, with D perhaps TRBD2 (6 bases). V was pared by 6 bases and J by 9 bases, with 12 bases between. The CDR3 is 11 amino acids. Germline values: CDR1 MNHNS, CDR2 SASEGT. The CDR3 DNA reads TGTGCCAGCAGCCCGGGAGTCTGGCAGTACTTC. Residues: CASSPGVWQYF.

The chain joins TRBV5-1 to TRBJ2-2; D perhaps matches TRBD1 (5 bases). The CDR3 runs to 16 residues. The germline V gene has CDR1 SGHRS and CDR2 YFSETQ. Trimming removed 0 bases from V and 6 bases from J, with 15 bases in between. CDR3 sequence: CASSLARRAESGELFF. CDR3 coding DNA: TGCGCCAGCAGCTTGGCCCGCAGGGCGGAGTCCGGGGAGCTGTTTTTT.

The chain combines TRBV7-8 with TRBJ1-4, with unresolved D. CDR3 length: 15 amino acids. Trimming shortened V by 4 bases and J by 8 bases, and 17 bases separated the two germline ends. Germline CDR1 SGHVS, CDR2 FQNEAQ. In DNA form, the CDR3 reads TGTGCCAGCAGCTCAATGGCGGGTTTTGGGGAAAAACTGTTTTTT. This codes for CASSSMAGFGEKLFF.

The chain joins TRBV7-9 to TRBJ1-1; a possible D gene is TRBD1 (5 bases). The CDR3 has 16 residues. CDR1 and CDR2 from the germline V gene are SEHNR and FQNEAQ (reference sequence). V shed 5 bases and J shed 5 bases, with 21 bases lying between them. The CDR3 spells CASSGAQSGGRTEAFF. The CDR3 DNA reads TGTGCCAGCAGCGGCGCGCAGTCTGGGGGGAGGACTGAAGCTTTCTTT.

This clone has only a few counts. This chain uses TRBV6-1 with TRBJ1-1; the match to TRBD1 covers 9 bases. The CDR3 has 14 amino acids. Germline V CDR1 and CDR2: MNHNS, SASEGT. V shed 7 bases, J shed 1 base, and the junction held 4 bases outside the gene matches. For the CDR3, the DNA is TGTGCCAGCACTACGACAGGGGGGAACACTGAAGCTTTCTTT. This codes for CASTTTGGNTEAFF.

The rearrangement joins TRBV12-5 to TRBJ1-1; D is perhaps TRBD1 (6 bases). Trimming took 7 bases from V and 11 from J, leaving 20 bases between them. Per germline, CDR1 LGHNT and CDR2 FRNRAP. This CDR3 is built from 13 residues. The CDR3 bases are TGTGCTAGTGCCGCTACAGGGTCATCAGTTGCTTTCTTT. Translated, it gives CASAATGSSVAFF.

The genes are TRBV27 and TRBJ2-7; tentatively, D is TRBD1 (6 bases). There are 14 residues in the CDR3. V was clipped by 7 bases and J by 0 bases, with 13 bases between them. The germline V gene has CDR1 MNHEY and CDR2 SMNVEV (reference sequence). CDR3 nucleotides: TGTGCCAGCAAGGCCGGGACAACCTCCTACGAGCAGTACTTC. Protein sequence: CASKAGTTSYEQYF.

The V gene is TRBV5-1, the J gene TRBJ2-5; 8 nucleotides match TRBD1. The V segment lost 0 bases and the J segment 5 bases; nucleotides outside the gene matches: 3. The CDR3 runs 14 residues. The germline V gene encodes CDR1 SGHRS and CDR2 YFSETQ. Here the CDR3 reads CASSLGTGFETQYF. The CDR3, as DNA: TGCGCCAGCAGCTTGGGGACAGGGTTCGAGACCCAGTACTTC.

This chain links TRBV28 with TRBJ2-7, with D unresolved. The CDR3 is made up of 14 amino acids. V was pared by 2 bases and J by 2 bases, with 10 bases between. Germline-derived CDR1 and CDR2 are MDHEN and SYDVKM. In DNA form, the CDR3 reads TGTGCCAGCAGTTTAAACCAGGCTACCTACGAGCAGTACTTC. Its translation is CASSLNQATYEQYF.

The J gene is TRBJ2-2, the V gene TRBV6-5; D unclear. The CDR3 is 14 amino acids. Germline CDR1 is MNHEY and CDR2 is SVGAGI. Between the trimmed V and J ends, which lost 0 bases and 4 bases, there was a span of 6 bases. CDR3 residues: CASSYSTGTGELFF. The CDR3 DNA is TGTGCCAGCAGTTACTCAACGGGCACCGGGGAGCTGTTTTTT.

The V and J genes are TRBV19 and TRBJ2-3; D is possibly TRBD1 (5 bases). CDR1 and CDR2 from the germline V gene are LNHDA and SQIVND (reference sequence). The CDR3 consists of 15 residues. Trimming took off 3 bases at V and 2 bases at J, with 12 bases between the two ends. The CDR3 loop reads CASSMTRVDTDTQYF. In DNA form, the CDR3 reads TGTGCCAGTAGTATGACCAGGGTAGACACAGATACGCAGTATTTT.

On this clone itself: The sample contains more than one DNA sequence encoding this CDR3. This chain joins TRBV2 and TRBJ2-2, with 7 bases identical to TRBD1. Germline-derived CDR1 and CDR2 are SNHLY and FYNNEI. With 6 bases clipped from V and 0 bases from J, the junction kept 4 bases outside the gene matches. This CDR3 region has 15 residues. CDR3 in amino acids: CASSAGTANTGELFF. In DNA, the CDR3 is TGTGCCAGCAGCGCCGGGACAGCGAACACCGGGGAGCTGTTTTTT.

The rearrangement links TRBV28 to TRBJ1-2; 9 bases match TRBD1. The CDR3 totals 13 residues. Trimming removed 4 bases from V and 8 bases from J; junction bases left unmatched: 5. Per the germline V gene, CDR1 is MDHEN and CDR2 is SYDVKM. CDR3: CASSWGQGNGYTF. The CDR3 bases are TGTGCCAGCAGTTGGGGACAGGGAAACGGCTACACCTTC.